This T cell receptor beta chain was sequenced in a study of shared clonotypes between healthy human individuals. Study results and caveats: Clonotypes shared by all four donors outscored non-shared clonotypes in generation probability. Represented genetic and exposure-history diversity was restricted by having few donors.

The table lists this clone with a count of one. Its antigen remains unidentified. This CDR3 comprises 15 residues. Per the germline V gene, CDR1 is SGHRS and CDR2 is YFSETQ. Trimming at V came to 3 bases and at J to 10 bases, leaving 10 bases not matched to a gene. TCRdb keeps only in-frame clones here, not all; method: immunoSEQ multiplex PCR. Seen here are about 2.3 million clones, 93% observed once, and the top ten hold around 0.4%. The sequencing input was naive CD4+ T cells from PBMCs. Subset given: CD45RA+ positively selected. This receptor was obtained from a man younger than 35 in good health. Some clones in this sample may be carry-over from other donors' samples. This rearrangement joins TRBV5-1 to TRBJ2-1, with 10 nucleotides matching TRBD2. CDR3 coding DNA: TGCGCCAGCAGCTCCGGACAACTAGCGGGGTTGGAGCAGTTCTTC. It is translated as CASSSGQLAGLEQFF.